This T cell receptor beta chain appears in the sequencing data of a study of T cells in Graves' hyperthyroidism and ophthalmopathy. Study-level findings and limits: Peripheral blood also featured most of the thyroid clonotypes expanded above 0.001.

A note on this clonotype: Its antigen is unknown.

The ends lost 3 bases at V and 10 bases at J; junction bases unmatched: 13. Germline V gene lookup returns CDR1 SGHRS and CDR2 YFSETQ. The CDR3 loop spans 15 amino acids. TCR beta CDR3 sequences were amplified from RNA transcripts. Initially, a first-round RT-PCR of the TCR CDR3 employed the HTBI primer set. A single record per CDR3 protein comes from TCRdb applying MiXCR to the multiplex PCR reads. The sample has hundreds of thousands of distinct CDR3 sequences; about 14% are singletons. The chain links TRBV5-1 to TRBJ2-1; 7 nucleotides align to TRBD2. Sequences were obtained from blood. The TCR originated in a woman in her 30s with Graves' hyperthyroidism that later progressed to Graves' ophthalmopathy. The CDR3 region is CASSSSGLNMGEQFF. The CDR3 DNA sequence: TGCGCCAGCAGCTCTAGCGGCCTTAATATGGGGGAGCAGTTCTTC.